Only a few counts were recorded for the clone carrying this T cell receptor beta chain. Its antigen remains unidentified. Other DNA sequences in this specimen translate into the identical CDR3. This sample is part of a study of cytomegalovirus exposure and HLA in healthy donors. V lost 0 bases, J lost 3 bases, and 4 bases stayed unmatched. The CDR3 covers 15 residues. Per the germline V gene, CDR1 is SGHNT and CDR2 is YYREEE (reference sequence). Primers for the PCR totalled 60 Vbeta and 13 Jbeta. Sequencing was performed with immunoSEQ multiplex PCR; in TCRdb, only in-frame clones are kept and a portion is missing. This table has 100,000 or so clones, roughly 80% appearing once. Points from the study as a whole: Reports showed the classifier diagnosing cytomegalovirus status with high specificity and sensitivity.

Sample: PBMCs. The sequence derives from a female donor in good health and CMV-seropositive. V gene TRBV5-4 combines with J gene TRBJ2-3; 7 bases align to TRBD2. The CDR3: CASSLDGGGTDTQYF. DNA for the CDR3: TGTGCCAGCAGCTTGGACGGCGGGGGAACAGATACGCAGTATTTT.